The source of this TCR beta chain is a study of T cell changes during pregnancy in multiple sclerosis. The data were produced by immunoSEQ multiplex PCR, yet TCRdb's version contains in-frame clones alone and is incomplete. The table records roughly 22,000 clones, more than 70% of them present only once. Per the germline V gene, CDR1 is MNHEY and CDR2 is SVGAGI. The CDR3 runs 14 residues. Trimming at V came to 5 bases and at J to 4 bases, leaving 5 bases not matched to a gene. The sample consisted of CD4+ T cells from peripheral blood mononuclear cells, taken in the first trimester of pregnancy. The chain joins TRBV6-5 to TRBJ1-2, with 9 bases fitting TRBD1. The source of this sequence is a female donor in good health, enrolled as a control in a pregnancy study. The CDR3 protein is CASSRGQGSYGYTF. The CDR3 region has the DNA TGTGCCAGCAGTAGAGGACAGGGGAGCTATGGCTACACCTTC.